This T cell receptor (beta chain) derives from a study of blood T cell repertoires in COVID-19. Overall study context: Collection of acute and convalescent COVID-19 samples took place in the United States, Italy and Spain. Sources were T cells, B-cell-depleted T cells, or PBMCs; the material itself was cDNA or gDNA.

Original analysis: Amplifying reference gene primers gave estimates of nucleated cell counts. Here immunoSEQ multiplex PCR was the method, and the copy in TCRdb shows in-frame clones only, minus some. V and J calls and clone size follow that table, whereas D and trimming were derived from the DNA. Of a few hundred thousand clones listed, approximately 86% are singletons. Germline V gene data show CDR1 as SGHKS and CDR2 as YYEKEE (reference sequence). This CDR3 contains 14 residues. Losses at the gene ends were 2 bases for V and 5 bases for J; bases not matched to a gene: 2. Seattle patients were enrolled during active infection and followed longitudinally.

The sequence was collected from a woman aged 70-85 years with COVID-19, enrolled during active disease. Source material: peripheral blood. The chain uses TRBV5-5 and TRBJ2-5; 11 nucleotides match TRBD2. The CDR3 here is CASSFLAGGETQYF. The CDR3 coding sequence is TGTGCCAGCAGCTTTCTAGCGGGGGGTGAGACCCAGTACTTC.